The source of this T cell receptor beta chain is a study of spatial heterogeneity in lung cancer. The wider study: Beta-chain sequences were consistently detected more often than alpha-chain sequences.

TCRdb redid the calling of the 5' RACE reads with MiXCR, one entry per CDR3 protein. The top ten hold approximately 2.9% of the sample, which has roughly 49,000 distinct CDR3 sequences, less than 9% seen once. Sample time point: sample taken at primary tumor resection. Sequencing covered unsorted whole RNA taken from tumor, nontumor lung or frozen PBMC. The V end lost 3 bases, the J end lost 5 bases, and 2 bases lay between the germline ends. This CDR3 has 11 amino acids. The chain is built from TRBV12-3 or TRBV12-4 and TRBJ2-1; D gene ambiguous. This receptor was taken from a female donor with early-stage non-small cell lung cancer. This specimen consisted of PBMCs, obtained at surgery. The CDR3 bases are TGTGCCAGCAGTTTTGACAATGAGCAGTTCTTC. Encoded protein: CASSFDNEQFF.